This passage covers 20 T cell receptor beta chains from one sample sequenced in a study of spatial heterogeneity in lung cancer. General study findings and limits: Intratumoral expanded alpha and beta TCR counts were found to track tumor mutation counts.

No cognate antigen is known for these TCRs. TCRdb re-analysed the 5' RACE reads in MiXCR, keeping a single row per CDR3 protein. The table has about 5,600 distinct CDR3 sequences, under 10% seen once; the top ten hold roughly 32%. Time point described: sample taken at primary tumor resection. Material: lung tumor tissue, obtained at surgery. Receptors originate from a female donor with early-stage non-small cell lung cancer.

This clonotype was counted between two and nine times. The rearrangement uses TRBV27 and TRBJ2-1; no clear D. V was clipped by 4 bases and J by 12 bases, with 13 bases between them. Germline assignment: CDR1 MNHEY and CDR2 SMNVEV (reference sequence). The CDR3 consists of 12 residues. CDR3 bases: TGTGCCAGCAGTTCAGACATGTTAGGGCAGTTCTTC. Its protein product is CASSSDMLGQFF.

This clonotype came up many times. The chain links TRBV20-1 to TRBJ2-2; 10 bases agree with TRBD2. The CDR3 is 16 residues long. CDR1 and CDR2 (germline): DFQATT, SNEGSKA (reference sequence). With 5 bases clipped from V and 6 bases from J, the junction kept 12 bases outside the gene matches. This CDR3 is CSADPTSGSASGELFF. CDR3 DNA: TGCAGTGCTGACCCGACTAGCGGGTCGGCGTCCGGGGAGCTGTTTTTT.

This clonotype was seen repeatedly, ten times or more. V usage is TRBV5-4 and J usage is TRBJ2-7, with 12 bases matching TRBD2. V was pared by 2 bases and J by 6 bases, with 6 bases of the junction left unmatched. The V gene's germline CDR1 is SGHNT and CDR2 YYREEE (reference sequence). This CDR3 spans 15 amino acids. This chain's CDR3 is CASSFPSSGRGEQYF. The CDR3 bases are TGTGCCAGCAGCTTCCCTTCTAGCGGGAGGGGCGAGCAGTACTTC.

By its share, this clonotype is medium-sized. This chain uses TRBV4-1 with TRBJ2-5; 10 bases are shared with TRBD2. CDR1 is MGHRA and CDR2 is YSYEKL in the germline V gene. The V and J ends lost 0 bases and 3 bases, in that order; junction bases with no gene match: 10. This CDR3 has 18 amino acids. CDR3 coding DNA: TGCGCCAGCAGCCAAGAACCCCCCCGGACTAGCGGAAAAGAGACCCAGTACTTC. It specifies CASSQEPPRTSGKETQYF.

This clonotype was counted at least ten times. The chain uses TRBV6-5 and TRBJ1-1, with 7 positions matching TRBD1. Unmatched junction bases numbered 4, after V lost 0 bases and J lost 3 bases. The CDR3 has 15 residues. Per germline, CDR1 MNHEY and CDR2 SVGAGI. CDR3 in amino acids: CASSYSTGQDTEAFF. For the CDR3, the DNA is TGTGCCAGCAGTTACTCGACAGGGCAGGACACTGAAGCTTTCTTT.

This clonotype was counted many times. The chain recombines TRBV11-2 with TRBJ1-1; D is unresolved. V lost 1 base, J lost 8 bases, and 23 bases lay in between. The CDR3 totals 17 residues. Germline lookup yields CDR1 SGHAT and CDR2 FQNNGV. CDR3 sequence: CASSLVSGVGTLSEAFF. CDR3 nucleotide sequence: TGTGCCAGCAGCTTAGTTTCTGGTGTTGGTACCCTTTCAGAAGCTTTCTTT.

This clonotype came up many times. This chain connects TRBV20-1 to TRBJ2-2; 8 nucleotides align to TRBD1. The CDR3 runs 13 residues. Germline V CDR1 and CDR2: DFQATT, SNEGSKA (reference sequence). V shed 7 bases, J shed 7 bases, and the junction held 8 bases outside the gene matches. CDR3 bases: TGCAGTGTTTGGACAGGGATGAGCGGGGAGCTGTTTTTT. This gives the protein CSVWTGMSGELFF.

This clonotype showed up many times. The CDR3 bases are TGCGCCAGCAGCTTAGGGGAGAGGAATTCACCCCTCCACTTT. Its protein product is CASSLGERNSPLHF. The chain uses TRBV5-1 and TRBJ1-6; weak D call: TRBD1 (5 bases). The CDR3 has 14 amino acids. Germline V lookup: CDR1 SGHRS, CDR2 YFSETQ. V gave up 2 bases and J gave up 7 bases, with 10 bases separating them.

This clonotype ranks as medium-sized. The chain joins TRBV12-3 or TRBV12-4 to TRBJ1-3; D remains unclear. The length of the CDR3 is 14 residues. Trimming shortened V by 8 bases and J by 0 bases, and 11 bases separated the two germline ends. The CDR3 sequence: CASAGSLSGNTIYF. CDR3 sequence (DNA): TGTGCCAGCGCGGGGAGTCTCTCTGGAAACACCATATATTTT.

The chain has TRBV20-1 and TRBJ2-2; 8 bases align to TRBD2. J gave up 6 bases and V 1 base, and 7 bases lay outside the gene matches. The CDR3 length is 15 residues. Germline values: CDR1 DFQATT, CDR2 SNEGSKA (reference sequence). The CDR3 bases are TGCAGTGCTAGAGTCGCAGCGGGAGTGGCCGGGGAGCTGTTTTTT. Encoded protein: CSARVAAGVAGELFF.

The sample holds a few counts of this clonotype. The gene calls are TRBV5-6 and TRBJ2-7, with D perhaps matching TRBD2 (5 bases). V shed 2 bases and J shed 3 bases, with 15 bases lying between them. Germline V gene lookup returns CDR1 SGHDT and CDR2 YYEEEE. The CDR3 is 15 amino acids. The CDR3 nucleotides read TGTGCCAGCAGCTTAGGGCTAGCATCTGGCTACGAGCAGTACTTC. Translation: CASSLGLASGYEQYF.

This clonotype was seen many times. The rearrangement links TRBV9 to TRBJ2-7; D may match TRBD1 or TRBD2 (7 bases each). CDR1 and CDR2 (germline): SGDLS, YYNGEE. Trimming took 5 bases from V and 2 from J, leaving 17 bases between them. This CDR3 has 15 amino acids. CDR3 protein: CASSKGEGATYEQYF. CDR3 DNA sequence: TGTGCCAGCAGTAAAGGGGAGGGGGCCACCTACGAGCAGTACTTC.

This clonotype rates as medium-sized. Here the CDR3 DNA reads TGTGCCAGCAGAATAATGGACGGAAATCAGCCCCAGCATTTT. Amino acids: CASRIMDGNQPQHF. V usage is TRBV6-1 and J usage is TRBJ1-5; D is unresolved. The CDR3 extends over 14 amino acids. Germline V lookup: CDR1 MNHNS, CDR2 SASEGT. Deletions cut 6 bases from V and 4 bases from J, with 13 bases between.

This clonotype is judged medium-sized. The chain combines TRBV7-9 with TRBJ1-4; 9 bases line up with TRBD1. Unmatched junction bases numbered 9, after V lost 5 bases and J lost 5 bases. The CDR3 covers 16 residues. Germline CDR1 and CDR2: SEHNR and FQNEAQ (reference sequence). Here the CDR3 reads CASSIRSGQGNEKLFF. The CDR3 coding sequence is TGTGCCAGCAGCATAAGATCGGGACAGGGAAATGAAAAACTGTTTTTT.

This clonotype is medium-sized by share. The gene calls are TRBV6-2 or TRBV6-3 and TRBJ1-1; D is ambiguous. This CDR3 is built from 13 residues. V was clipped by 1 base and J by 0 bases, with 3 bases between them. CDR1 is MNHEY and CDR2 is SVGEGT in the germline V gene. CDR3: CASSYWLNTEAFF. The CDR3 region has the DNA TGTGCCAGCAGTTACTGGTTGAACACTGAAGCTTTCTTT.

This clonotype qualifies as medium-sized. The rearrangement uses TRBV7-8 and TRBJ2-7; possibly TRBD2 for D (6 bases). Per the germline V gene, CDR1 is SGHVS and CDR2 is FQNEAQ. The CDR3 length is 16 residues. V was clipped by 0 bases and J by 2 bases, with 14 bases between them. Written as DNA, the CDR3 is TGTGCCAGCAGCTTAGCGGGGCGGGATGCAGCCTACGAGCAGTACTTC. Amino acid sequence: CASSLAGRDAAYEQYF.

This clonotype showed up many times. The V gene is TRBV3-1, the J gene TRBJ2-3; a weak D match, TRBD2 (6 bases). CDR1 is LGHDT and CDR2 is YNNKEL in the germline V gene (reference sequence). V was pared by 5 bases and J by 2 bases, with 8 bases between. CDR3 size: 13 residues. The CDR3: CASSGGFTDTQYF. The CDR3, as DNA: TGTGCCAGCAGCGGGGGGTTCACAGATACGCAGTATTTT.

In this sample, this clonotype turned up many times. The chain links TRBV29-1 to TRBJ2-3; 9 bases fit TRBD1. V was clipped by 3 bases and J by 6 bases; unmatched bases: 10. The CDR3 totals 15 residues. Germline lookup yields CDR1 SQVTM and CDR2 ANQGSEA. CDR3 protein: CSVEAPGQGRDTQYF. In nucleotides, the CDR3 is TGCAGCGTTGAGGCGCCGGGACAGGGAAGGGATACGCAGTATTTT.

This clonotype occurred many times. This rearrangement joins TRBV6-1 to TRBJ1-4; D unclear. There are 12 residues in the CDR3. The ends were cut back, 1 base at V and 8 bases at J, with 5 bases in the middle. Germline V lookup: CDR1 MNHNS, CDR2 SASEGT. CDR3 sequence: CASSEVGEKLFF. In DNA, the CDR3 is TGTGCCAGCAGTGAAGTAGGGGAAAAACTGTTTTTT.

By share, this clonotype ranks as medium-sized. The chain couples TRBV4-2 to TRBJ2-1; TRBD2 matches at 8 bases. This CDR3 is built from 19 residues. CDR1 is LGHNA and CDR2 is YNFKEQ in the germline V gene. V lost 1 base and J lost 4; bases outside the gene matches: 15. The DNA for the CDR3 is TGTGCCAGCAGCCAAGTGCTAGCGGGCCCGATTCCTCCTTACAATGAGCAGTTCTTC. It encodes CASSQVLAGPIPPYNEQFF.